One and the same sample provided the 10 T cell receptor beta chains below, sequenced in a study of T cells in Graves' hyperthyroidism and ophthalmopathy. Researchers amplified the TCR beta CDR3 regions from RNA transcripts. The TCR CDR3 was amplified in a first-round RT-PCR using the HTBI primer set. TCRdb ran MiXCR on the multiplex PCR reads and lists one entry per CDR3 protein. The table includes around 540,000 distinct CDR3 sequences, more than 15% detected once. Sequencing was carried out using blood. These receptor sequences come from a woman aged 25 to 45 with Graves' ophthalmopathy.

This clonotype was observed once. This chain links TRBV9 with TRBJ2-2; 15 bases are a match to TRBD2. The CDR3 loop spans 17 amino acids. V gave up 3 bases and J gave up 1 base; unmatched junction bases: 1. Germline CDR1 reads SGDLS; CDR2 reads YYNGEE. The CDR3, as DNA: TGTGCCAGCAGCGAGGGACTAGCGGGAGGGAACACCGGGGAGCTGTTTTTT. This translates into CASSEGLAGGNTGELFF.

J is TRBJ2-7 and V is TRBV6-1; 14 bases align to TRBD2. Losses at the gene ends were 11 bases for V and 2 bases for J; bases not matched to a gene: 17. This CDR3 has 18 residues. Germline-derived CDR1 and CDR2 are MNHNS and SASEGT. The CDR3 nucleotides are TGTGCCGGAGCAGCGGGACTAGCGGGAGTTTTTTCTACCTACGAGCAGTACTTC. Its protein product is CAGAAGLAGVFSTYEQYF.

CDR3: CASSPGQQSGNTIYF. In nucleotides, the CDR3 is TGTGCCAGCAGCCCGGGACAGCAATCTGGAAACACCATATATTTT. The chain employs TRBV7-6 and TRBJ1-3, with 7 nucleotides matching TRBD1. Trimming cost V 5 bases and J 1 base; bases outside gene matches: 5. Germline lookup yields CDR1 SGHVS and CDR2 FNYEAQ. CDR3 length: 15 residues.

In this sample, this clonotype turned up a few times. The gene calls are TRBV28 and TRBJ1-2; no clear D. CDR1 and CDR2 (germline): MDHEN, SYDVKM. The CDR3 is 16 amino acids. Trimming took 1 base from V and 3 from J, leaving 15 bases between them. The chain's CDR3 is CASSLYRVLVDYGYTF. CDR3 nucleotides: TGTGCCAGCAGTTTATACCGGGTTTTAGTGGACTATGGCTACACCTTC.

This clonotype was counted between two and nine times. CDR3 sequence reads: CASSTPPPNEQFF. DNA for the CDR3: TGTGCCAGTAGTACGCCCCCCCCCAATGAGCAGTTCTTC. The chain couples TRBV19 to TRBJ2-1; D uncertain. The CDR3 extends over 13 amino acids. Trimming removed 4 bases at V and 6 bases at J, with 10 bases between. Germline CDR1 reads LNHDA; CDR2 reads SQIVND (reference sequence).

For this clonotype: Germline and junction disagree at one end, which may indicate a read error. The chain is built from TRBV5-1 and TRBJ1-5; D remains ambiguous. CDR3 length: 13 amino acids. Germline lookup yields CDR1 SGHRS and CDR2 YFSETQ. The CDR3 DNA is TGCGCCGGCAGCGAGGGCGAAAATCAGCCCCAGCATTTT. It specifies CAGSEGENQPQHF.

Of note for this clonotype: A much more abundant neighbour one base away suggests this may be a read error. The chain links TRBV19 to TRBJ2-1, with a tentative D call TRBD1 (6 bases). The CDR3 covers 12 residues. V was trimmed by 9 bases and J by 3 bases, leaving 9 bases between them. The V gene's germline CDR1 is LNHDA and CDR2 SQIVND (reference sequence). The CDR3 nucleotides are TGTGCCAGCCGGGACAACTACAATGAGCAGTTCTTC. Residues: CASRDNYNEQFF.

This clonotype appeared many times. V usage is TRBV6-1 and J usage is TRBJ1-5; maybe TRBD1 (6 bases). The CDR3 has 16 residues. Germline CDR1 is MNHNS and CDR2 is SASEGT. The germline V and J ends were trimmed by 5 bases and 5 bases, with 19 bases remaining between them. The CDR3 reads CASSRPTGKADQPQHF. The CDR3 region has the DNA TGTGCCAGCAGTCGACCAACAGGGAAAGCTGATCAGCCCCAGCATTTT.

This clonotype was recorded many times. J is TRBJ2-5 and V is TRBV28, with D hard to call. Germline loops: CDR1 MDHEN, CDR2 SYDVKM. The CDR3 is 14 amino acids. V was shortened by 6 bases and J by 2 bases, with 13 bases between the two germline ends. CDR3: CASRQEEGQETQYF. The CDR3 DNA reads TGTGCCAGCAGACAAGAGGAAGGGCAAGAGACCCAGTACTTC.

V and J are TRBV5-1 and TRBJ2-2, with 8 bases that match TRBD1. Germline CDR1 is SGHRS and CDR2 is YFSETQ. This CDR3 comprises 14 residues. Trimming took 5 bases from V and 2 from J; bases not matched to a gene: 2. DNA of the CDR3: TGCGCCAGCAGGGACAGGGATAACACCGGGGAGCTGTTTTTT. Its translation is CASRDRDNTGELFF.